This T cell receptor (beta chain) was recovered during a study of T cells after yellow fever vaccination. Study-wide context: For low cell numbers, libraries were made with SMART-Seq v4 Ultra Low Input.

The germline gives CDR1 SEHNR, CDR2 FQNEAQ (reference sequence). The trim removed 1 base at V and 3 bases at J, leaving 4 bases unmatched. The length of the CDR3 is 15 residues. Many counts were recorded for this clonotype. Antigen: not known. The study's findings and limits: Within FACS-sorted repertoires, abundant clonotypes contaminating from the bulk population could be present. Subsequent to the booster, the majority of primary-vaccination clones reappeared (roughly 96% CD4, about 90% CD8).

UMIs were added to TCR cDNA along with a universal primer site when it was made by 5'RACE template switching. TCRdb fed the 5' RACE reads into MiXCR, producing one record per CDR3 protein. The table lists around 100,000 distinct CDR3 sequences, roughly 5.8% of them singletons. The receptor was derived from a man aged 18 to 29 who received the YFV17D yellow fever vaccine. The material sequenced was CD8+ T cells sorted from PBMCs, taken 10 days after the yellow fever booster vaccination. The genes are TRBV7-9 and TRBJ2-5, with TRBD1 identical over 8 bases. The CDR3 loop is CASSLGQGQEETQYF. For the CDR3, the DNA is TGTGCCAGCAGCTTAGGACAGGGGCAGGAAGAGACCCAGTACTTC.